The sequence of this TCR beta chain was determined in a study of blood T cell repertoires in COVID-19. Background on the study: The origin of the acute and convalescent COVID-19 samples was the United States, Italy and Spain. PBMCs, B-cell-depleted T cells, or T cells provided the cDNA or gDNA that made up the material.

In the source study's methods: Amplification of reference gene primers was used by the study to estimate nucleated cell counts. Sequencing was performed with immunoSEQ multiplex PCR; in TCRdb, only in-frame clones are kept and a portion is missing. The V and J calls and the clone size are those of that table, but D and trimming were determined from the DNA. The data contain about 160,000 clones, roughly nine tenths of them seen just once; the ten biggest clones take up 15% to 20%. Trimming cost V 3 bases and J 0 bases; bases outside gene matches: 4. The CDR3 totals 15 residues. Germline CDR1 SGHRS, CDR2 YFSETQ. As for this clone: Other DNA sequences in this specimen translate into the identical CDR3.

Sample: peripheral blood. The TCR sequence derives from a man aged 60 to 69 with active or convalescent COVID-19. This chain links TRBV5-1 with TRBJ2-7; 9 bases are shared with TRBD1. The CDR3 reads CASSSGTGTSYEQYF. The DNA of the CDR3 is TGCGCCAGCAGCTCCGGGACAGGGACCTCCTACGAGCAGTACTTC. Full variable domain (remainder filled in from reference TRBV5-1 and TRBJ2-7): KAGVTQTPRYLIKTRGQQVTLSCSPISGHRSVSWYQQTPGQGLQFLFEYFSETQRNKGNFPGRFSGRQFSNSRSEMNVSTLELGDSALYLCASSSGTGTSYEQYFGPGTRLTVT.